Sequencing of this T cell receptor beta chain was carried out in a study of blood T cell repertoires in COVID-19. Study-level background: Sample material is recorded as cDNA or gDNA derived from T cells, B-cell-depleted T cells, or PBMCs.

Repertoires were generated with immunoSEQ multiplex PCR, while TCRdb's copy carries only in-frame clones and drops some. The sample includes a few hundred thousand clones, 70% to 90% of them seen just once. The CDR3 is 14 amino acids. The V and J ends lost 2 bases and 5 bases, in that order; junction bases with no gene match: 3. CDR1 and CDR2 (germline): ENHRY, SYGVKD. The TCR comes from a man aged 55 to 69 with acute or convalescent COVID-19. The V and J genes are TRBV10-3 and TRBJ1-3; TRBD1 agrees at 7 bases. The sample consisted of peripheral blood. The CDR3 DNA is TGTGCCATCAGTGAGCAGACAGGGAGAAACACCATATATTTT. This sequence encodes CAISEQTGRNTIYF.